The next 8 T cell receptor beta chains were all read from a single sample in a study of cytomegalovirus exposure and HLA in healthy donors. Primers included in the PCR were 60 Vbeta and 13 Jbeta primers. The protocol was immunoSEQ multiplex PCR, while the TCRdb copy is restricted to in-frame clones and leaves out a portion. The sample shows approximately 110,000 clones, 77% of them seen only once. The specimen was PBMCs. These TCRs come from a woman aged 35 to 49 in good health and CMV-seropositive.

The chain is built from TRBV6-1 and TRBJ2-5; D uncertain. The CDR3 sequence is 12 residues long. Germline V lookup: CDR1 MNHNS, CDR2 SASEGT. Trimming removed 4 bases at V and 1 base at J, with 4 bases between. The CDR3 DNA is TGTGCCAGCAGTGCCTTCCAAGAGACCCAGTACTTC. Amino acid sequence: CASSAFQETQYF.

The chain joins TRBV28 to TRBJ1-1; possible D gene TRBD1, 6 bases. V shed 6 bases and J shed 3 bases, with 17 bases lying between them. This CDR3 spans 15 amino acids. The V gene's germline CDR1 is MDHEN and CDR2 SYDVKM. Here the CDR3 DNA reads TGTGCCAGCAGCATAGGGGGGGCAGCGGACACTGAAGCTTTCTTT. Translation: CASSIGGAADTEAFF.

This chain joins TRBV5-4 and TRBJ2-2, with TRBD1 matching over 9 bases. Germline CDR1 and CDR2: SGHNT and YYREEE (reference sequence). V gave up 4 bases and J gave up 8 bases; unmatched junction bases: 12. The CDR3 loop spans 16 amino acids. The CDR3 DNA is TGTGCCAGCAGCGCTCCGGGACAGGGTAAAGTAGGGGAGCTGTTTTTT. Its protein product is CASSAPGQGKVGELFF.

This clone was seen just once. This chain uses TRBV4-3 with TRBJ1-3; a possible D gene is TRBD1 (6 bases). Germline loops: CDR1 LGHNA, CDR2 YSLEER. This CDR3 region has 16 residues. V lost 4 bases and J 3 bases, leaving 16 bases between the germline ends. The CDR3, as DNA: TGCGCCAGCAGCCGCACAGTACAGGGTGGTGGAAACACCATATATTTT. It specifies CASSRTVQGGGNTIYF.

The V and J genes are TRBV28 and TRBJ2-7, with TRBD2 matching 7 bases. With V trimmed by 0 bases and J by 3 bases, 5 bases remained unmatched. The germline V gene encodes CDR1 MDHEN and CDR2 SYDVKM. The CDR3 has 15 amino acids. CDR3 in amino acids: CASSLWGGKGYEQYF. CDR3 DNA: TGTGCCAGCAGTTTATGGGGAGGGAAGGGCTACGAGCAGTACTTC.

This clone was seen more than once but under ten times. The chain employs TRBV5-4 and TRBJ1-2; D call uncertain. The germline CDR1 and CDR2 sequences are SGHNT and YYREEE (reference sequence). This CDR3 has 13 residues. Trimming left V 0 bases short and J 3 bases short, with 6 bases between. The CDR3 region is CASSLATYYGYTF. CDR3 sequence (DNA): TGTGCCAGCAGCTTGGCGACATACTATGGCTACACCTTC.

The chain uses TRBV5-4 and TRBJ2-7; 7 positions match TRBD1. This CDR3 contains 14 residues. The V and J ends lost 6 bases and 4 bases, in that order; junction bases with no gene match: 10. CDR1 is SGHNT, CDR2 YYREEE, per germline (reference sequence). DNA of the CDR3: TGTGCCAGCACACACCGGGACAGCCCTTACGAGCAGTACTTC. It codes for CASTHRDSPYEQYF.

Here the CDR3 reads CASSATGGTEAFF. As DNA, the CDR3 is TGTGCCAGCAGCGCTACAGGGGGCACTGAAGCTTTCTTT. V is TRBV7-6 and J is TRBJ1-1; 8 nucleotides agree with TRBD1. Trimming cost V 5 bases and J 4 bases; bases outside gene matches: 3. Germline-derived CDR1 and CDR2 are SGHVS and FNYEAQ. This CDR3 contains 13 residues. The full variable domain, its missing parts supplied by reference TRBV7-6 and TRBJ1-1, is GAGVSQSPRYKVTKRGQDVALRCDPISGHVSLYWYRQALGQGPEFLTYFNYEAQQDKSGLPNDRFSAERPEGSISTLTIQRTEQRDSAMYRCASSATGGTEAFFGQGTRLTVV.